Each of the 10 T cell receptor beta chains below was sequenced from the same sample in a study of identical twins. In TCRdb, the 5' RACE reads were re-called with MiXCR into one record per CDR3 protein. The top ten hold about 0.25% of the sample, which has roughly 1,500,000 distinct CDR3 sequences, under 35% seen once. Sequenced input: cord blood. Receptor source: a newborn girl in good health.

In this sample, this clonotype turned up a few times. The chain recombines TRBV4-2 with TRBJ1-2, with D perhaps matching TRBD1 (5 bases). V was trimmed by 7 bases and J by 8 bases, leaving 14 bases between them. The CDR3 has 12 amino acids. CDR1 and CDR2 from the germline V gene are LGHNA and YNFKEQ. This CDR3 is CASIGQGFGYTF. CDR3 DNA sequence: TGTGCCAGCATAGGGCAGGGATTCGGCTACACCTTC.

This clonotype has just a few counts. V is TRBV9 and J is TRBJ2-1; 12 nucleotides align to TRBD2. V shed 5 bases and J 6 bases; nucleotides not matched to a gene: 3. This CDR3 region has 14 residues. Germline V CDR1 and CDR2: SGDLS, YYNGEE. CDR3 DNA sequence: TGTGCCAGCAGGGAGACTAGCGGGAGCAATGAGCAGTTCTTC. This codes for CASRETSGSNEQFF.

This clonotype was seen just once. The chain combines TRBV10-2 with TRBJ2-7; unclear D gene. Germline V gene sequence: CDR1 WSHSY, CDR2 SAAADI. V was shortened by 0 bases and J by 5 bases, with 17 bases between the two germline ends. The CDR3 spans 16 residues. The CDR3: CASSESSQLRVNEQYF. CDR3 sequence (DNA): TGCGCCAGCAGTGAGTCCAGCCAATTGCGTGTAAACGAGCAGTACTTC.

This clonotype was picked up a small number of times. This sequence joins TRBV29-1 and TRBJ2-1; D could derive from TRBD1 or TRBD2 (5 bases each). CDR1 is SQVTM and CDR2 is ANQGSEA in the germline V gene. The CDR3 has 13 residues. The CDR3, as DNA: TGCAGTCTGGGACGGGCGCAAGGCAATGAGCAGTTCTTC. It yields the protein CSLGRAQGNEQFF.

This clonotype was picked up a small number of times. The V call is TRBV7-9, the J call TRBJ2-3; 7 bases match TRBD2. V dropped 3 bases and J dropped 0; count of bases not matched to a gene: 6. The CDR3 has 16 amino acids. The V gene's germline CDR1 is SEHNR and CDR2 FQNEAQ (reference sequence). The CDR3 coding sequence is TGTGCCAGCAGCTTGAGTCTAGCGGCCAGCACAGATACGCAGTATTTT. Amino acids: CASSLSLAASTDTQYF.

This clonotype came up a few times. The chain couples TRBV3-1 to TRBJ2-7, with unresolved D. This CDR3 contains 15 residues. Between the trimmed V and J ends, which lost 0 bases and 0 bases, there was a span of 9 bases. Germline assignment: CDR1 LGHDT and CDR2 YNNKEL (reference sequence). The CDR3 DNA is TGTGCCAGCAGCCAAGAACGAGCCGCCTCCTACGAGCAGTACTTC. Its translation is CASSQERAASYEQYF.

The CDR3 here is CASSSPPGQGTDEQYF. CDR3 DNA: TGTGCCAGCAGTTCCCCGCCGGGACAGGGAACGGACGAGCAGTACTTC. The chain uses TRBV28 and TRBJ2-7; 9 bases map to TRBD1. This CDR3 spans 16 amino acids. V shed 4 bases and J 5 bases; nucleotides not matched to a gene: 12. Germline V gene data show CDR1 as MDHEN and CDR2 as SYDVKM. The entire variable domain, with the rest obtained from reference TRBV28 and TRBJ2-7, is as follows: DVKVTQSSRYLVKRTGEKVFLECVQDMDHENMFWYRQDPGLGLRLIYFSYDVKMKEKGDIPEGYSVSREKKERFSLILESASTNQTSMYLCASSSPPGQGTDEQYFGPGTRLTVT.

There are a few counts of this clonotype. The chain combines TRBV20-1 with TRBJ2-1; D possibly corresponds to TRBD2 (6 bases). This CDR3 has 14 residues. In germline, CDR1 is DFQATT, CDR2 SNEGSKA (reference sequence). V lost 3 bases, J lost 0 bases, and 9 bases lay in between. CDR3: CSASGGNSYNEQFF. Written as DNA, the CDR3 is TGCAGTGCTAGCGGCGGGAACTCCTACAATGAGCAGTTCTTC.

The V gene is TRBV20-1, the J gene TRBJ2-1; no definite D call. V was cut by 2 bases and J by 10 bases, with 6 bases left in between. CDR1 DFQATT and CDR2 SNEGSKA come from the germline V gene (reference sequence). This CDR3 has 10 residues. The DNA of the CDR3 is TGCAGTGCTAGAAAGGCGGAGCAGTTCTTC. It specifies CSARKAEQFF.

Details on this clonotype: Relative to the germline gene, one junction end is altered; a read error may explain this. V usage is TRBV7-2 and J usage is TRBJ2-5, with TRBD2 matching 12 bases. The CDR3 totals 19 residues. CDR1 is SGHTA, CDR2 FQGNSA, per germline. The CDR3 region has the DNA TGTGCCAGCGGCTTAGTATCACTAGCGGGGGGAGAGGAGCAAGAGACCCAGTACTTC. It yields the protein CASGLVSLAGGEEQETQYF.